Shown below are 29 T cell receptor beta chains from a single sample sequenced in a study of tumor-infiltrating lymphocytes in primary liver carcinoma. Between about 18 and 33 mg of unsorted bulk tissue served as the source from which RNA and DNA were co-extracted. Researchers generated TCR beta cDNA from approximately 450 ng of total RNA, relying on a constant-region primer. What produced the TCR beta libraries was three nested multiplex PCR rounds using slightly modified ARM-PCR. TRBV1-TRBV30 forward primers and a C-beta reverse primer were used in the first two PCR rounds, which each ran for about 10 cycles. TCRdb recomputed calls from the multiplex PCR reads with MiXCR, one row per CDR3 protein. The sample contains roughly 120,000 distinct CDR3 sequences, about 59% of which appear only once. Material for sequencing was liver tumor tissue from sampling region 1. Subset: tumor region T1, superior pole. These receptors were collected from a woman aged 60-75 years with primary liver carcinoma and hepatitis B virus infection.

Comment on this clonotype: The junction departs from the called germline gene at one end, perhaps through a read error. The chain is built from TRBV11-3 and TRBJ2-3, with D possibly being TRBD1 or TRBD2 (5 bases each). From germline, CDR1 is SGHNT and CDR2 YENEEA. The CDR3 length is 15 residues. The CDR3 DNA reads as TGTGCCAACAGGCGAGGGGATGGGAAAACAGATACACAGTATTTT. This gives the protein CANRRGDGKTDTQYF.

This clonotype showed up just a few times. The V and J genes are TRBV30 and TRBJ1-5; D is uncertain. The CDR3 runs 16 residues. The V and J ends lost 1 base and 0 bases respectively, with 13 bases between them. In germline, CDR1 is GTSNPN, CDR2 SVGIG (reference sequence). The CDR3 loop reads CAWSGNSAASNQPQHF. The CDR3 coding sequence is TGTGCCTGGAGTGGGAACTCCGCTGCTAGCAATCAGCCCCAGCATTTT. The full variable domain, with the rest looked up from reference TRBV30 and TRBJ1-5, is SQTIHQWPATLVQPVGSPLSLECTVEGTSNPNLYWYRQAAGRGLQLLFYSVGIGQISSEVPQNLSASRPQDRQFILSSKKLLLSDSGFYLCAWSGNSAASNQPQHFGDGTRLSIL.

V usage is TRBV28 and J usage is TRBJ2-4, with D perhaps TRBD2 (7 bases). Deletions cut 1 base from V and 8 bases from J, with 15 bases between. The CDR3 sequence is 15 residues long. The germline V gene encodes CDR1 MDHEN and CDR2 SYDVKM. The CDR3 DNA sequence: TGTGCCAGCAGTTTATATCCGGGGGCGGGAGACATTCAGTACTTC. This gives the protein CASSLYPGAGDIQYF. The whole variable domain, filled in from reference TRBV28 and TRBJ2-4, reads DVKVTQSSRYLVKRTGEKVFLECVQDMDHENMFWYRQDPGLGLRLIYFSYDVKMKEKGDIPEGYSVSREKKERFSLILESASTNQTSMYLCASSLYPGAGDIQYFGAGTRLSVL.

With respect to this clonotype: The CDR3 ends on some other residue instead of the conserved phenylalanine or tryptophan, so this is likely a read error. This chain links TRBV6-1 with TRBJ2-4, with D unclear. Looked up from germline, CDR1 is MNHNS and CDR2 is SASEGT. This CDR3 has 11 amino acids. This CDR3 reads CVTAAKNIQYL. CDR3 nucleotide sequence: TGTGTCACCGCGGCCAAAAACATTCAGTACCTC.

This clonotype was observed a handful of times. This may be a read error, as it is one base from a much larger clone. CDR3 nucleotide sequence: TGCAGCTCCCGGCCGACTAGCTACGGCGAGCAGTACTTC. It codes for CSSRPTSYGEQYF. The chain carries TRBV29-1 and TRBJ2-7, with 7 bases identical to TRBD2. The CDR3 extends over 13 amino acids. V trimming: 8 bases; J trimming: 6 bases; junction bases outside the gene matches: 13. Germline V gene lookup returns CDR1 SQVTM and CDR2 ANQGSEA.

This clonotype was seen a single time. This clone may be a read error of a much larger clone one base away. The chain uses TRBV5-4 and TRBJ2-1, with D perhaps assigned TRBD1 or TRBD2 (5 bases each). V gave up 6 bases and J gave up 5 bases, with 18 bases separating them. Germline V gene sequence: CDR1 SGHNT, CDR2 YYREEE (reference sequence). There are 15 residues in the CDR3. The CDR3 DNA reads as TGTGCCAGCATCTCCCGCTGGGACCCGGACAATGAGCAGTTCTTC. It is translated as CASISRWDPDNEQFF. Supplemented by reference TRBV5-4 and TRBJ2-1, the full variable domain reads ETGVTQSPTHLIKTRGQQVTLRCSSQSGHNTVSWYQQALGQGPQFIFQYYREEENGRGNFPPRFSGLQFPNYSSELNVNALELDDSALYLCASISRWDPDNEQFFGPGTRLTVL.

The sample holds one count of this clonotype. The CDR3 end shows no conserved phenylalanine or tryptophan, and so a read error is likely. The DNA is omitted, as the CDR3 cannot be located on it reliably, and the CDR3 follows TCRdb's listing. V is TRBV6-6 and J is TRBJ1-2; the table's D call, TRBD1, has no DNA check behind it. The CDR3 spans 14 amino acids, including both terminal residues. Germline lookup yields CDR1 MNHNY and CDR2 SVGAGI (reference sequence). The CDR3 sequence: CASSLGHENYGYTS.

The rearrangement links TRBV20-1 to TRBJ2-5; a weak D match, TRBD2 (5 bases). The V end lost 3 bases, the J end lost 5 bases, and 10 bases lay between the germline ends. Germline V lookup: CDR1 DFQATT, CDR2 SNEGSKA (reference sequence). The CDR3 contains 12 residues. The CDR3, as DNA: TGCAGTGCTAGTTCGGGGATCGAGACCCAGTACTTC. It yields the protein CSASSGIETQYF.

Concerning this clonotype itself: The junction shows a germline mismatch at one end, possibly a read error. The CDR3 DNA is TGTGCCAGCACCCAGGACTTGAGCTCCTACAATGAGCAGTCCTTC. As protein: CASTQDLSSYNEQSF. This chain connects TRBV12-3 or TRBV12-4 to TRBJ2-1, with D possibly being TRBD2 (5 bases). The CDR3 length is 15 residues.

This chain connects TRBV14 to TRBJ1-1; 10 bases match TRBD1. In germline, CDR1 is SGHDN, CDR2 FVKESK. The trim removed 2 bases at V and 8 bases at J, leaving 5 bases unmatched. This CDR3 has 14 residues. The CDR3 region is CASSQTTGGLEAFF. In nucleotides, the CDR3 is TGTGCCAGCAGCCAAACGACAGGGGGCCTGGAAGCTTTCTTT.

This clonotype was recorded only once. Relative to the germline gene, one junction end is altered; a read error may explain this. The rearrangement uses TRBV4-2 and TRBJ2-3, with 12 positions matching TRBD2. The CDR3 length is 18 residues. Germline CDR1 and CDR2: LGHNA and YNFKEQ. The CDR3 loop reads CAISQYLAGGTGTDTQYF. Written as DNA, the CDR3 is TGTGCCATCAGCCAATATCTAGCGGGAGGGACGGGTACAGATACGCAGTATTTT.

Details on this clonotype: Since a much larger clone is just one base distant, this may be a read error. This sequence joins TRBV6-6 and TRBJ1-1; unclear D gene. Trimming took 8 bases from V and 7 from J, leaving 5 bases between them. The CDR3 contains 9 residues. Looked up from germline, CDR1 is MNHNY and CDR2 is SVGAGI (reference sequence). CDR3 amino acids: CASRGEAFF. The CDR3 DNA reads TGTGCCAGCCGGGGTGAAGCTTTCTTT.

A note on this clonotype: Being one base from a much bigger clone, this may be a read error. Since no conserved phenylalanine or tryptophan closes the CDR3, a read error is the likely cause. The chain uses TRBV6-5 and TRBJ2-7; no clear D. V lost 6 bases, J lost 2 bases, and 17 bases lay in between. Germline V gene data show CDR1 as MNHEY and CDR2 as SVGAGI. The CDR3 is made up of 15 amino acids. The CDR3 nucleotides read TGTGCCAGCAGGTCCGGCCCCAACGGGCCCTACGAGCAGTACATC. As protein: CASRSGPNGPYEQYI.

With regard to this clonotype: A much larger clone lies one base from this, so it may be a read error. The rearrangement joins TRBV6-1 to TRBJ2-7; D not certain. Germline V gene data show CDR1 as MNHNS and CDR2 as SASEGT. CDR3 length equals 13 residues. Here the CDR3 reads CTSSTKESREQYF. The CDR3 DNA is TGTACCAGCAGCACGAAGGAGTCCCGCGAGCAGTACTTC.

This clonotype showed up many times. The J gene is TRBJ2-7, the V gene TRBV6-2 or TRBV6-3; D possibly uses TRBD1 or TRBD2 (5 bases each). The CDR3 loop spans 12 amino acids. The V end lost 5 bases, the J end lost 7 bases, and 12 bases lay between the germline ends. The germline CDR1 and CDR2 sequences are MNHEY and SVGEGT. Here the CDR3 DNA reads TGTGCCAGCAGTGCAAGGGGAGATGAGCAGTACTTC. This codes for CASSARGDEQYF.

At least ten counts were recorded for this clonotype. V and J are TRBV10-2 and TRBJ1-6; D is unclear. Germline V lookup: CDR1 WSHSY, CDR2 SAAADI. This CDR3 comprises 18 residues. V lost 0 bases and J 4 bases, leaving 16 bases between the germline ends. CDR3: CASSESRRTTGYNSPLHF. The CDR3 nucleotides read TGCGCCAGCAGTGAGTCTCGGCGAACGACGGGATATAATTCACCCCTCCACTTT.

On this clonotype: The CDR3 does not close with the conserved phenylalanine or tryptophan, likely indicating a read error. The chain recombines TRBV11-2 with TRBJ2-1; 14 nucleotides align to TRBD2. Germline CDR1 is SGHAT and CDR2 is FQNNGV. This CDR3 has 17 amino acids. The CDR3 region has the DNA TGTGTCAGCAGCAGGAGACTAGCGGGAGGGCCGGGGGATGGGCAGTTCTCC. It is translated as CVSSRRLAGGPGDGQFS.

About this clonotype itself: At one end the junction does not follow the germline gene, possibly because of a read error. The CDR3 here is CARSLTTYEQYF. CDR3 DNA: TGTGCCCGCAGTTTGACAACCTACGAGCAGTACTTC. The chain combines TRBV28 with TRBJ2-7; D not certain. The CDR3 spans 12 residues. Germline CDR1 and CDR2: MDHEN and SYDVKM.

Concerning this clonotype itself: At one boundary the junction diverges from the germline segment, which might be a read error. The rearrangement uses TRBV5-1 and TRBJ2-1, with 13 nucleotides matching TRBD2. Germline V gives CDR1 SGHRS, CDR2 YFSETQ. This CDR3 region has 15 residues. CDR3 in amino acids: CASRPTSGRDNEQLF. CDR3 bases: TGCGCCAGCAGGCCAACTAGCGGGAGGGACAATGAGCAGCTCTTC.

This clonotype was seen ten or more times. The genes are TRBV12-3 or TRBV12-4 and TRBJ2-4, with 13 bases that match TRBD2. There are 15 residues in the CDR3. After removal of 6 bases from V and 8 bases from J, the junction contained 7 bases not matched to a gene. The chain's CDR3 is CASRRGLAGVDIQYF. CDR3 coding DNA: TGTGCCAGCAGGCGCGGACTAGCGGGAGTAGACATTCAGTACTTC.

As concerns this clonotype: The junction shows a germline mismatch at one end, possibly a read error. The CDR3 DNA sequence: TGTGCCAGCGCTGGGAGGGAGACCCAGTGCTTC. Translated: CASAGRETQCF. This chain links TRBV11-3 with TRBJ2-5, with 7 bases identical to TRBD2. The length of the CDR3 is 11 residues. Germline V gene lookup returns CDR1 SGHNT and CDR2 YENEEA.

As to this clonotype: A read error may be the cause here, since a much bigger clone is one base away. The rearrangement joins TRBV6-5 to TRBJ2-7, with D perhaps matching TRBD1 or TRBD2 (6 bases each). V was shortened by 2 bases and J by 6 bases, with 14 bases between the two germline ends. The CDR3 length is 14 residues. Germline CDR1 and CDR2: MNHEY and SVGAGI. The CDR3 spells CASSYDRGLTEQYF. The CDR3 DNA reads TGTGCCAGCAGTTACGATCGGGGGCTGACCGAGCAGTACTTC.

Regarding this clonotype: At one end, the junction sequence differs from germline, possibly due to a read error. The chain combines TRBV6-5 with TRBJ1-1; D not resolved. The CDR3 is 14 amino acids. Germline V lookup: CDR1 MNHEY, CDR2 SVGAGI. CDR3 residues: CASSYSCDGPEVFF. Here the CDR3 DNA reads TGTGCCAGCAGCTACTCGTGTGACGGTCCTGAAGTTTTCTTT.

Of note for this clonotype: Without the conserved terminal phenylalanine or tryptophan, this CDR3 likely stems from a read error. V and J are TRBV11-2 and TRBJ1-1; D is unresolved. In germline, CDR1 is SGHAT, CDR2 FQNNGV. There are 14 residues in the CDR3. DNA for the CDR3: TGTGCCAACAGCTTATTAGTCGCCAACACTGAAGCTTTCCTT. Protein sequence: CANSLLVANTEAFL.

The chain employs TRBV7-6 and TRBJ2-5; D gene ambiguous. This CDR3 region has 12 residues. In germline, CDR1 is SGHVS, CDR2 FNYEAQ. Trimming took off 1 base at V and 9 bases at J, with 9 bases between the two ends. The CDR3 sequence: CASSLEGRAQYF. The CDR3 nucleotides read TGTGCCAGCAGCTTAGAGGGAAGGGCCCAGTACTTC.

This clonotype was counted many times. V is TRBV11-3 and J is TRBJ2-1; no firm D call. V was pared by 1 base and J by 8 bases, with 6 bases between. This CDR3 spans 12 amino acids. The germline CDR1 and CDR2 sequences are SGHNT and YENEEA. The CDR3: CASSLGPDEQFF. Written as DNA, the CDR3 is TGTGCCAGCAGCTTAGGGCCCGATGAGCAGTTCTTC.

A word on this clonotype: Just one base apart from a much larger clone, this may be a read error. This chain joins TRBV12-5 and TRBJ1-1, with D maybe TRBD1 (5 bases). Looked up from germline, CDR1 is LGHNT and CDR2 is FRNRAP. There are 14 residues in the CDR3. The CDR3: CVSGLRQSNTEAFF. The CDR3 DNA sequence: TGTGTTAGTGGTTTGAGACAGTCGAACACTGAAGCTTTCTTT.

In regard to this clonotype: A much larger clonotype is one base distant, so this may be a read error. The genes are TRBV5-1 and TRBJ2-7; 13 nucleotides align to TRBD2. The CDR3 has 17 amino acids. Germline V gene lookup returns CDR1 SGHRS and CDR2 YFSETQ. The DNA for the CDR3 is TGCACCAGCAGCTTGGCCCAGGGGACTAGCGGGATCTACGAGCAGTACTTC. Amino acid sequence: CTSSLAQGTSGIYEQYF.

The V gene is TRBV28, the J gene TRBJ1-2; no definite D call. The germline gives CDR1 MDHEN, CDR2 SYDVKM. The ends were cut back, 5 bases at V and 7 bases at J, with 11 bases in the middle. The CDR3 covers 12 residues. The CDR3 DNA reads as TGTGCCAGCAGTCATACTAAGCGTGGCTACACCTTC. Encoded protein: CASSHTKRGYTF.